This TCR beta chain was identified in a study of blood T cell repertoires in COVID-19. Study details: COVID-19 samples, acute and convalescent, were from the United States, Italy and Spain. T cells, B-cell-depleted T cells, or PBMCs provided the cDNA or gDNA that served as material.

Study processing details: Using reference gene primer amplification, nucleated cell counts were estimated. Clones were sequenced by immunoSEQ multiplex PCR, and TCRdb holds only the in-frame ones, with some missing. The DNA was the basis for D and trimming; V, J and clone size are from that table. The repertoire holds 220,000 or so clones, about nine tenths seen once, with under 7.5% in the top ten. The TCR comes from a man between 60 and 75 years old who had recovered from COVID-19. The sequencing sample was made of peripheral blood.

CDR3 DNA sequence: TGTGCCAGCAGCACCGGGGCCACCGGGGGGACAGATACGCAGTATTTT. This gives the protein CASSTGATGGTDTQYF. The chain has TRBV5-4 and TRBJ2-3, with TRBD2 matching over 7 bases. The CDR3 is 16 residues long. The trim removed 4 bases at V and 3 bases at J, leaving 11 bases unmatched. In germline, CDR1 is SGHNT, CDR2 YYREEE (reference sequence).